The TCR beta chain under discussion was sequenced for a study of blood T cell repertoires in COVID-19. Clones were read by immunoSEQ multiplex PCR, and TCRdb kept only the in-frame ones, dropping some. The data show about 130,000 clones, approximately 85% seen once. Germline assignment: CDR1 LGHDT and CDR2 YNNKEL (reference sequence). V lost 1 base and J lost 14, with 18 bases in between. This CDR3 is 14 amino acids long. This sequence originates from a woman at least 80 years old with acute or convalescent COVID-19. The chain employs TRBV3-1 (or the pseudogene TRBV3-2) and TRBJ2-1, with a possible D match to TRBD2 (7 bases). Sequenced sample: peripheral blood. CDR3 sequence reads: CASSQAGAGASKFF. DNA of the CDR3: TGTGCCAGCAGCCAAGCGGGTGCGGGGGCGAGTAAGTTCTTC.